This T cell receptor (beta chain) is drawn from a study of T cells in Graves' hyperthyroidism and ophthalmopathy (dated by TCRdb to between 2019 and 2020). Libraries were prepared through multiplex PCR. Reads for this sample came from an Illumina HiSeq 2000. The TCR beta CDR3 regions were amplified from the RNA transcripts. For the first round of RT-PCR on the TCR CDR3, the HTBI primer set was used together with the Qiagen OneStep RT-PCR kit. TCRdb redid the processing of the public reads, applying fastp at Q25 and MiXCR, and retained in-frame beta chains. CDR3 protein duplicates are merged, each entry listing the most common genes and DNA. The sample yields hundreds of thousands of distinct CDR3 sequences; 15% to 20% were counted once. 15% to 20% of the sample comes from the top ten. The sequenced material came from blood. The source of these receptors is a woman aged 18-29 years with Graves' hyperthyroidism.

This clonotype showed up just a few times. The V gene is TRBV6-2 or TRBV6-3, the J gene TRBJ2-3, with TRBD1 identical over 9 bases. The V segment lost 2 bases and the J segment 1 base; nucleotides outside the gene matches: 7. This CDR3 is built from 17 residues. CDR1 is MNHEY, CDR2 SVGEGT, per germline. The CDR3 DNA reads as TGTGCCAGCAGTTACGTCCCCGGGGACAGGGGCACAGATACGCAGTATTTT. It encodes CASSYVPGDRGTDTQYF.